This record covers a single T cell receptor beta chain. The antigen is undetermined. The data are from a study of shared clonotypes between healthy human individuals. The study, taken as a whole, reports: For naive CD4 cells, approximately 4.7% of clonotypes were shared across a few donors.

Libraries were prepared by immunoSEQ multiplex PCR; TCRdb keeps only in-frame clonotypes and omits some of them. The sample contains over 2 million clones, 90% to 95% of which appear only once. Germline CDR1 and CDR2: SGHRS and YFSETQ. This CDR3 has 13 amino acids. V lost 3 bases, J lost 8 bases, and 11 bases lay in between. This receptor was identified in a man between 18 and 29 years old in good health. Sequenced: naive CD4+ T cells sorted from blood. Regarding subset: CD45RA+ positively selected. The chain uses TRBV5-1 and TRBJ2-2; D is unclear. The CDR3 DNA reads TGCGCCAGCAGCTCCGCTAATGGGGGGGAGCTGTTTTTT. Its protein is CASSSANGGELFF.